The 21 T cell receptor beta chains presented below share a single source sample, sequenced in a study of identical twins (dated by TCRdb to about 2016). Library construction relied on 5' RACE. The data were produced on an Illumina HiSeq 2000. Starting from the raw public reads, TCRdb applied fastp trimming at Q25, assembled clones with MiXCR and retained in-frame beta chains. CDR3 protein sequences are deduplicated, and each keeps its most common genes and DNA. The sample table records 1.5 million to 2 million distinct CDR3 sequences; about 31% of these occur just once. Jointly, the top ten make up 0.27% of the sample. The sequencing input was cord blood. The receptor source for this set is a newborn girl in good health.

The rearrangement joins TRBV10-3 to TRBJ2-3; 9 nucleotides match TRBD2. The CDR3 sequence is 16 residues long. Germline V gene data show CDR1 as ENHRY and CDR2 as SYGVKD. J gave up 2 bases and V 2 bases, and 5 bases lay outside the gene matches. CDR3 bases: TGTGCCATCAGTGAGCGACTAGCGGATACCACAGATACGCAGTATTTT. As protein: CAISERLADTTDTQYF.

The table lists this clonotype with a few counts. This sequence joins TRBV4-2 and TRBJ2-1; TRBD1 aligns across 11 bases. CDR1 and CDR2 from the germline V gene are LGHNA and YNFKEQ. V dropped 1 base and J dropped 9; count of bases not matched to a gene: 5. The CDR3 contains 15 residues. CDR3 nucleotides: TGTGCCAGCAGCCAAGCAGGGACAGGGGGAGGTGAGCAGTTCTTC. It specifies CASSQAGTGGGEQFF.

This chain connects TRBV7-9 to TRBJ1-4, with D unresolved. Germline values: CDR1 SEHNR, CDR2 FQNEAQ (reference sequence). Deletions cut 4 bases from V and 2 bases from J, with 14 bases between. The CDR3 extends over 16 amino acids. CDR3 DNA: TGTGCCAGCAGCTCTAGCGGGAGGGTTACTAATGAAAAACTGTTTTTT. It translates to CASSSSGRVTNEKLFF.

The chain carries TRBV25-1 and TRBJ2-1; 7 positions agree with TRBD2. J was trimmed by 7 bases and V by 1 base; bases with no gene match: 7. The CDR3 is 15 residues long. Germline values: CDR1 MGHDK, CDR2 SYGVNS. The CDR3 sequence: CASSESAGVSNEQFF. For the CDR3, the DNA is TGTGCCAGCAGTGAATCGGCGGGGGTCTCGAATGAGCAGTTCTTC.

The chain carries TRBV5-1 and TRBJ2-7, with 10 nucleotides matching TRBD2. CDR1 and CDR2 (germline): SGHRS, YFSETQ. The trim removed 1 base at V and 4 bases at J, leaving 8 bases unmatched. CDR3 length: 16 residues. In DNA form, the CDR3 reads TGCGCCAGCAGCTTGATCATATCTAGCGGGAGTTACGAGCAGTACTTC. Amino acids: CASSLIISSGSYEQYF.

V usage is TRBV14 and J usage is TRBJ1-5; possible D gene TRBD1, 5 bases. The CDR3 spans 17 residues. Germline V gene data show CDR1 as SGHDN and CDR2 as FVKESK. The V end lost 0 bases, the J end lost 0 bases, and 12 bases lay between the germline ends. The DNA of the CDR3 is TGTGCCAGCAGCCAAGATTGCTGGACATATAGCAATCAGCCCCAGCATTTT. Translating gives CASSQDCWTYSNQPQHF.

This clonotype has just a few counts. This chain joins TRBV21-1 and TRBJ1-4; the table's D call of TRBD1 was not tested on the DNA. TRBV21-1 has pseudogene status. The CDR3 extends over 13 amino acids. The CDR3 nucleotides are TGTGCCAGCAGCAAAGGGACAGGTGAAAAACTGTTTTTT. It translates to CASSKGTGEKLFF.

This clonotype was recorded a few times. The chain uses TRBV6-1 and TRBJ2-1; D gene ambiguous. V lost 2 bases, J lost 3 bases, and 5 bases lay in between. The CDR3 totals 13 residues. Germline values: CDR1 MNHNS, CDR2 SASEGT. The CDR3 loop is CASSERIYNEQFF. The CDR3 bases are TGTGCCAGCAGTGAAAGGATCTACAATGAGCAGTTCTTC.

V gene TRBV20-1 combines with J gene TRBJ2-7; D gene uncertain. Germline values: CDR1 DFQATT, CDR2 SNEGSKA (reference sequence). The CDR3 runs 13 residues. Trimming cost V 3 bases and J 3 bases, with 12 bases left between them. The CDR3 nucleotides read TGCAGTGCTAGTCAACAGCGAGTCTACGAGCAGTACTTC. Amino acids: CSASQQRVYEQYF.

Worth noting for this clonotype: A much larger clone lies a single base off, so this may be a read error. The rearrangement joins TRBV28 to TRBJ2-1, with TRBD2 matching over 9 bases. Germline V gives CDR1 MDHEN, CDR2 SYDVKM. The CDR3 contains 15 residues. The DNA of the CDR3 is TGTGCCAGCAGTTTATTAGCTAGCGGGAACAATGGGCAGTTCTTC. This gives the protein CASSLLASGNNGQFF.

The J gene is TRBJ2-3, the V gene TRBV20-1, with TRBD2 as a possible D gene (6 bases). V was trimmed by 3 bases and J by 6 bases, leaving 13 bases between them. Per the germline V gene, CDR1 is DFQATT and CDR2 is SNEGSKA (reference sequence). The CDR3 consists of 13 residues. The CDR3 reads CSARLSSGDTQYF. The CDR3 DNA reads as TGCAGTGCTAGGCTCTCAAGCGGGGATACGCAGTATTTT.

This sequence joins TRBV4-1 and TRBJ2-5, with 12 bases aligning to TRBD1. The germline V gene encodes CDR1 MGHRA and CDR2 YSYEKL. This CDR3 spans 16 amino acids. The ends lost 0 bases at V and 6 bases at J; junction bases unmatched: 5. CDR3 nucleotides: TGCGCCAGCAGCCAAGATGGGACAGGGGGCACGAAGACCCAGTACTTC. This sequence encodes CASSQDGTGGTKTQYF.

This clonotype has only a few counts. The chain carries TRBV7-9 and TRBJ2-3, with D possibly being TRBD1 (5 bases). The CDR3 runs to 20 residues. The germline V gene has CDR1 SEHNR and CDR2 FQNEAQ (reference sequence). Trimming pared 1 base from V and 1 base from J, leaving 24 bases between. CDR3 DNA sequence: TGTGCCAGCAGCTTAGAGGGGAAGGCCGTTGCCACCGTAGGCACAGATACGCAGTATTTT. As protein: CASSLEGKAVATVGTDTQYF.

This clonotype was counted between two and nine times. The chain is built from TRBV12-3 or TRBV12-4 and TRBJ2-7; TRBD2 agrees at 16 bases. This CDR3 has 19 residues. Trimming removed 6 bases from V and 4 bases from J; junction bases left unmatched: 15. The CDR3 spells CASRGTGTSGRVEFYEQYF. CDR3 in DNA: TGTGCCAGCAGAGGAACCGGGACTAGCGGGAGGGTCGAGTTTTACGAGCAGTACTTC.

The chain combines TRBV7-2 with TRBJ1-1, with D possibly being TRBD1 (6 bases). V lost 6 bases to trimming and J lost 0 bases, with 14 bases between them. The V gene's germline CDR1 is SGHTA and CDR2 FQGNSA. The CDR3 is made up of 15 amino acids. CDR3 residues: CASRASGTLNTEAFF. CDR3 sequence (DNA): TGTGCCAGCAGAGCTTCCGGGACATTGAACACTGAAGCTTTCTTT.

V gene TRBV4-1 combines with J gene TRBJ2-1; no clear D. Germline-derived CDR1 and CDR2 are MGHRA and YSYEKL. The CDR3 length is 15 residues. V shed 3 bases and J shed 6 bases, with 15 bases lying between them. The CDR3 DNA reads TGCGCCAGCAGCCATCCGGGCCAACGGCCCAATGAGCAGTTCTTC. Translating it yields CASSHPGQRPNEQFF.

In its sample, this clonotype was seen a few times. The chain joins TRBV27 to TRBJ2-3, with 7 bases aligning to TRBD1. Trimming cost V 8 bases and J 9 bases; bases outside gene matches: 5. The germline gives CDR1 MNHEY, CDR2 SMNVEV (reference sequence). This CDR3 is built from 11 residues. The CDR3 protein is CASYRGWTQYF. The CDR3 coding sequence is TGTGCCAGCTACAGGGGATGGACGCAGTATTTT.

Ten or more counts support this clonotype. V and J are TRBV14 and TRBJ1-2, with TRBD1 as a possible D gene (5 bases). CDR1 is SGHDN and CDR2 is FVKESK in the germline V gene. V was shortened by 6 bases and J by 8 bases, with 22 bases between the two germline ends. The CDR3 runs 15 residues. CDR3 bases: TGTGCCAGCAGTCCCTACCTAGATGGGGGATTCGGCTACACCTTC. This codes for CASSPYLDGGFGYTF.

The rearrangement links TRBV12-3 or TRBV12-4 to TRBJ2-5, with 7 bases identical to TRBD1. The J call may be wrong; the DNA end is better matched by TRBJ2-7. This CDR3 is built from 13 residues. The CDR3: CASSSQQGYEQYF. For the CDR3, the DNA is TGTGCCAGCAGTTCGCAACAGGGGTACGAGCAGTACTTC.

The table lists this clonotype with a few counts. This chain connects TRBV27 to TRBJ1-2; D might be TRBD1 (6 bases). V was shortened by 7 bases and J by 4 bases, with 13 bases between the two germline ends. CDR1 MNHEY and CDR2 SMNVEV come from the germline V gene (reference sequence). This CDR3 spans 13 amino acids. This CDR3 reads CASTTQGSYGYTF. DNA for the CDR3: TGTGCCAGCACCACACAGGGTTCCTATGGCTACACCTTC.

This clonotype was detected ten times or more. J is TRBJ1-2 and V is TRBV7-9; 9 bases match TRBD1. There are 14 residues in the CDR3. After removal of 5 bases from V and 2 bases from J, the junction contained 3 bases not matched to a gene. Per the germline V gene, CDR1 is SEHNR and CDR2 is FQNEAQ (reference sequence). The CDR3 DNA reads as TGTGCCAGCAGCCCGGACAGGGGCAACTATGGCTACACCTTC. Translating gives CASSPDRGNYGYTF.